Included here is one T cell receptor beta chain sequence, with context. Clones were read by immunoSEQ multiplex PCR, and TCRdb kept only the in-frame ones, dropping some. The sample includes about 82,000 clones, about 86% of them seen just once. Patients with autoimmune history or systemic immunosuppression were excluded. The data originate from a study of OX40 agonist ivuxolimab in advanced cancers. Study information: The dose-escalation cohort was about 80% male, with a mean age of approximately 62 years, ranging about 23 to 90.

V shed 4 bases, J shed 3 bases, and the junction held 15 bases outside the gene matches. The germline V gene has CDR1 MNHNS and CDR2 SASEGT. This CDR3 comprises 18 residues. Sequencing used CD4+ or CD8+ T cells sorted from blood, obtained in a trial of the OX40 agonist ivuxolimab. The chain has TRBV6-1 and TRBJ1-5; 7 bases agree with TRBD1. The TCR was taken from an adult with an advanced solid tumor such as melanoma, head and neck, liver or kidney cancer. The CDR3 sequence: CASSGQRQGRVYNQPQHF. In nucleotides, the CDR3 is TGTGCCAGCAGTGGACAGAGACAGGGTAGGGTCTACAATCAGCCCCAGCATTTT.